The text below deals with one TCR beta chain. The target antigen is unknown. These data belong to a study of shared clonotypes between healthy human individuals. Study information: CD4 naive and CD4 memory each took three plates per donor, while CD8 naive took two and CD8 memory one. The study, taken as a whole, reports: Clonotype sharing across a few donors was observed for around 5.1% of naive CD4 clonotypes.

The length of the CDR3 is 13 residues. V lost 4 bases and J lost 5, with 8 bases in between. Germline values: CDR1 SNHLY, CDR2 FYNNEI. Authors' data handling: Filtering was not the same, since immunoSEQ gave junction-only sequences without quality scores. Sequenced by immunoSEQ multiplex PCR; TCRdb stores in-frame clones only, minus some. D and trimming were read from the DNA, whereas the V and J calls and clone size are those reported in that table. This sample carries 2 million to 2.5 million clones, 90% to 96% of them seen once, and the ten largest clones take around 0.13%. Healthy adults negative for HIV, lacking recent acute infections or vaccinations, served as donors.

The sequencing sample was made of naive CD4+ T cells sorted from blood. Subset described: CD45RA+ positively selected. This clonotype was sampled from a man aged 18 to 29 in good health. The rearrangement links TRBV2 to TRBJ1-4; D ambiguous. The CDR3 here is CASSARLNEKLFF. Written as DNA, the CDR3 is TGTGCCAGCAGTGCCCGGTTAAATGAAAAACTGTTTTTT.